This T cell receptor (beta chain) was sequenced during a study of blood T cell repertoires in COVID-19. Whole-study context: The samples span acute and convalescent COVID-19 from the United States, Italy and Spain. T cells, B-cell-depleted T cells, or PBMCs supplied cDNA or gDNA.

The V end was cut by 9 bases, the J end by 3 bases, with 11 bases between. Germline CDR1 is MDHEN and CDR2 is SYDVKM. The CDR3 has 12 amino acids. As processed by the authors: Estimated nucleated cell counts came from reference gene primer amplification. Using immunoSEQ multiplex PCR, the repertoire was profiled, and TCRdb retains in-frame clones only, with some absent. V, J and clone size derive from that table, while D and trimming were established from the DNA sequence. The data hold roughly 42,000 clones, with approximately 88% observed a single time. The chain links TRBV28 to TRBJ1-1; D possibly corresponds to TRBD1 (6 bases). The specimen sequenced was peripheral blood. The clonotype comes from a human donor in a cohort sampled during active COVID-19. The CDR3 DNA reads TGTGCCAGTGGACAGATCTACACTGAAGCTTTCTTT. As protein: CASGQIYTEAFF. Filled out from reference TRBV28 and TRBJ1-1, the complete variable domain reads DVKVTQSSRYLVKRTGEKVFLECVQDMDHENMFWYRQDPGLGLRLIYFSYDVKMKEKGDIPEGYSVSREKKERFSLILESASTNQTSMYLCASGQIYTEAFFGQGTRLTVV.